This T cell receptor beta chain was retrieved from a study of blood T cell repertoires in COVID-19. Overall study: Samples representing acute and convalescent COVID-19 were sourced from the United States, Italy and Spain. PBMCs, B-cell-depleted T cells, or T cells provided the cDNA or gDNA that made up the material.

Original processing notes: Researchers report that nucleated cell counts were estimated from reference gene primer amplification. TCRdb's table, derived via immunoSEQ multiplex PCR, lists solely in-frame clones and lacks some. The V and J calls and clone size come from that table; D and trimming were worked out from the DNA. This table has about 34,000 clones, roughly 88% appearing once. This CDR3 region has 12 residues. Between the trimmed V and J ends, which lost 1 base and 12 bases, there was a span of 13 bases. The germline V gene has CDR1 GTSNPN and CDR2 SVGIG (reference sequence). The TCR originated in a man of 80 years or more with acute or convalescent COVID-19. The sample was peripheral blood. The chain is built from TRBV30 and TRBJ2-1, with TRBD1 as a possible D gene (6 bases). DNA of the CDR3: TGTGCCTGGAGTGGCCCGCTAGGGGGGCAGTTCTTC. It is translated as CAWSGPLGGQFF.